A single T cell receptor (beta chain) is shown here with its context. What it binds is unknown. This record belongs to a study of cytomegalovirus exposure and HLA in healthy donors. Study background: In an earlier analysis, 117 million unique TCR beta sequences were found from some 200 million T cells. Early released data comprised 75 million to 100 million unique TCRs from HLA-typed donors. Membership in the Caucasian-associated ancestry cluster was found for around 81% of roughly 360 genotyped donors.

Study observations and caveats: A later look showed TCR association rates differing by HLA locus, highest for DRB1 and lowest for HLA-C.

Germline V gene sequence: CDR1 GTSNPN, CDR2 SVGIG (reference sequence). This CDR3 spans 13 amino acids. V was trimmed by 5 bases and J by 1 base, leaving 11 bases between them. PCR used 60 Vbeta primers and 13 Jbeta primers. Clones were read by immunoSEQ multiplex PCR, and TCRdb kept only the in-frame ones, dropping some. The sample has 150,000 to 200,000 clones, around 75% seen once. The chain has TRBV30 and TRBJ1-2, with TRBD1 as a possible D gene (6 bases). The TCR comes from a woman between 35 and 50 years old in good health and CMV-seropositive. Sequencing input: PBMCs. The DNA for the CDR3 is TGTGCCTGGTCAACAGGGCTTAACTATGGCTACACCTTC. Amino acid sequence: CAWSTGLNYGYTF.